Listed below are T cell receptor beta chains from one sample, sequenced in a study of T-cell reconstitution after alpha-beta-depleted transplantation in children. TCRdb fed the PCR reads into MiXCR, producing one record per CDR3 protein. The table lists fewer than 700,000 distinct CDR3 sequences, 13% of them singletons, with 2.2% in the top ten. This material consisted of PBMCs, mostly from graft donor cells, taken 360 days after TCRalphabeta/CD19-depleted stem cell transplant. The receptors originated from a male patient under 18 who had a stem cell transplant for acute myeloid leukemia, so the T cells may come from the graft donor. The CDR3 runs from the conserved cysteine through the conserved F or W. D genes are given only for firm matches. Clone size, where shown, is once, few, many, or a class for clones that have expanded.

j_gene,d_gene,len,abundance,v_gene,CDR3nt,CDR3aa
TRBJ2-3,TRBD2,16,many,TRBV6-2/TRBV6-3,TGTGCCAGCAGTTTGAGGACTAGCGGGTTCACAGATACGCAGTATTTT,CASSLRTSGFTDTQYF
TRBJ2-5,TRBD1,16,few,TRBV18,TGTGCCAGCTCAACGATACAGGGGGCGTTGTCAGAGACCCAGTACTTC,CASSTIQGALSETQYF
TRBJ2-1,TRBD2,19,few,TRBV24-1,TGTGCCACCAGTGATGTGTCGGGACTAGCGGGAGGGGTGGCCAATGAGCAGTTCTTC,CATSDVSGLAGGVANEQFF
TRBJ1-5,.,15,.,TRBV5-1,TGCGCCAGCAGCTTCCTGACAGGTGGAGAGCAGCCCCAGCATTTT,CASSFLTGGEQPQHF
TRBJ2-5,.,12,.,TRBV28,TGTGCCAGCAGTTTGAAATGGGAGACCCAGTACTTC,CASSLKWETQYF
TRBJ2-5,TRBD2,16,.,TRBV12-3/TRBV12-4,TGTGCCAGCAGTCAAACTAGCGGGAGGGGAGAAGAGACCCAGTACTTC,CASSQTSGRGEETQYF
TRBJ2-7,.,13,few,TRBV20-1,TGCAGTGCTTTGGACAGCTTAGACTACGAGCAGTACTTC,CSALDSLDYEQYF
TRBJ2-1,.,10,.,TRBV19,TGTGCCACCTGGTACAATGAGCAGTTCTTC,CATWYNEQFF
TRBJ2-2,TRBD2,14,many,TRBV29-1,TGCAGCGGTAGACTAGCGGGAGACACCGGGGAGCTGTTTTTT,CSGRLAGDTGELFF
TRBJ2-5,TRBD1,18,.,TRBV2,TGTGCCAGCAGCTCTGGGGGGACAGGGGGTACCGCTCAAGAGACCCAGTACTTC,CASSSGGTGGTAQETQYF
TRBJ2-2,.,16,.,TRBV10-3,TGTGCCATCAGAGACCACTCGGGACTCACCACCGGGGAGCTGTTTTTT,CAIRDHSGLTTGELFF
TRBJ1-1,TRBD1,16,few,TRBV28,TGTGCCAGCAGTTTATCTACCGGGACAGGGAGCACTGAAGCTTTCTTT,CASSLSTGTGSTEAFF
TRBJ2-1,.,15,.,TRBV6-1,TGTGCCAGCAGGAACCCGGGACTGGTACACAATGAGCAGTTCTTC,CASRNPGLVHNEQFF
TRBJ2-1,.,11,many,TRBV10-3,TGTGCCATCAGTGCGGGGGATGAGCAGTTCTTC,CAISAGDEQFF
TRBJ2-3,.,17,few,TRBV7-2,TGTGCCAGCAGCTTAGGGGCTCGGGCGACGGGGGCAGATACGCAGTATTTT,CASSLGARATGADTQYF
TRBJ2-3,.,17,few,TRBV4-3,TGCGCCAGCAGCCAAGATATGCCGAGTCCCCACGCAGATACGCAGTATTTT,CASSQDMPSPHADTQYF
TRBJ1-6,.,14,few,TRBV14,TGTGCCAGCAGCCTTGACATGGACAATTCACCCCTCCACTTT,CASSLDMDNSPLHF
TRBJ2-3,.,15,.,TRBV20-1,TGCAGTGCTAGGGCACGCCGCTGGGGCACAGATACGCAGTATTTT,CSARARRWGTDTQYF
TRBJ2-3,.,18,.,TRBV21-1,TGTGCCAGCAGCAAAGAATACGGACTAGCGGCTAGCACAGATACGCAGTATTTT,CASSKEYGLAASTDTQYF
TRBJ2-5,.,15,.,TRBV15,TGTGCCACCAGAGCACCAATCCAGGGAGGAGAGACCCAGTACTTC,CATRAPIQGGETQYF
TRBJ2-7,TRBD1,11,.,TRBV30,TGTTCCACGGGACAGGCCTACGAGCAGTACTTC,CSTGQAYEQYF
TRBJ2-1,TRBD2,15,.,TRBV12-3/TRBV12-4,TGTGCCAGCAGCCTAAGCGGGGCCCACATCAATGAGCAGTTCTTC,CASSLSGAHINEQFF
TRBJ2-1,TRBD2,14,.,TRBV25-1,TGTGCCAGCAGATTAGCGGGAGGGAAGGGTGAGCAGTTCTTC,CASRLAGGKGEQFF
TRBJ2-1,.,16,.,TRBV28,TGTGCCAGCAGTTTATTCGGCGGGATGGGCTACAATGAGCAGTTCTTC,CASSLFGGMGYNEQFF
TRBJ2-1,TRBD2,17,.,TRBV20-1,TGCTGTGCTAGAGATATTTTCCCGGGACTAGCGGGAGGGAGGGGGTTCTTC,CCARDIFPGLAGGRGFF
TRBJ2-7,.,13,.,TRBV18,TGTGCCAGCTCACCAGGGGCAGGCTACGAGCAGTACTTC,CASSPGAGYEQYF
TRBJ2-7,.,16,.,TRBV4-2,TGTGCCAGCAGCCAAGATGGGAGGACTACCTCTTACGAGCAGTACTTC,CASSQDGRTTSYEQYF
TRBJ2-7,.,13,few,TRBV20-1,TGCAGTGCTAGAAGTCCGGGGGCCTACGAGCAGTACTTC,CSARSPGAYEQYF
TRBJ2-5,TRBD2,17,many,TRBV4-3,TGCGCCAGCAGCCAAGGGACTAGCGGACTTGGGCAAGAGACCCAGTACTTC,CASSQGTSGLGQETQYF
TRBJ2-5,TRBD2,16,.,TRBV20-1,TGCAGTGCTACGCGGACTAGCGGGATGTACCAAGAGACCCAGTACTTC,CSATRTSGMYQETQYF
TRBJ2-1,.,15,few,TRBV7-2,TGTGCCAGCAGCCCTTCGGGGTTACCAGGAGGGGAGCAGTTCTTC,CASSPSGLPGGEQFF
TRBJ2-1,TRBD2,16,once,TRBV7-8,TGTGCCAGCAGCCCCGGGGGACTACTCTACTACAATGAGCAGTTCTTC,CASSPGGLLYYNEQFF
TRBJ1-2,.,11,few,TRBV28,TGTGCCAGCAGTTTCTATAATGGCTACACCTTC,CASSFYNGYTF
TRBJ2-5,TRBD2,15,many,TRBV12-3/TRBV12-4,TGTGCCAGCAGTTTAGAGGGACTAGCAGAAGAGACCCAGTACTTC,CASSLEGLAEETQYF
TRBJ1-4,.,14,once,TRBV28,TGTGCCAGCAGTTTATCAGTAACTAATGAAAAACTGTTTTTT,CASSLSVTNEKLFF
TRBJ2-1,.,16,few,TRBV14,TGTGCCAGCAGCCAAGTTCCCTTTACAGGGCTCGATGAGCAGTTCTTC,CASSQVPFTGLDEQFF
TRBJ2-7,TRBD2,14,many,TRBV29-1,TGCAGCGTTCTCGGACTAGCGGGAGTCTACGAGCAGTACTTC,CSVLGLAGVYEQYF
TRBJ2-7,.,16,.,TRBV7-2,TGTGCCAGCAGCTTAGTAGGTACAGGGAGCTCCTACGAGCAGTACTTC,CASSLVGTGSSYEQYF
TRBJ1-1,.,13,many,TRBV12-3/TRBV12-4,TGTGCCAGCAGTTTAGAGCAGGGCACTGAAGCTTTCTTT,CASSLEQGTEAFF